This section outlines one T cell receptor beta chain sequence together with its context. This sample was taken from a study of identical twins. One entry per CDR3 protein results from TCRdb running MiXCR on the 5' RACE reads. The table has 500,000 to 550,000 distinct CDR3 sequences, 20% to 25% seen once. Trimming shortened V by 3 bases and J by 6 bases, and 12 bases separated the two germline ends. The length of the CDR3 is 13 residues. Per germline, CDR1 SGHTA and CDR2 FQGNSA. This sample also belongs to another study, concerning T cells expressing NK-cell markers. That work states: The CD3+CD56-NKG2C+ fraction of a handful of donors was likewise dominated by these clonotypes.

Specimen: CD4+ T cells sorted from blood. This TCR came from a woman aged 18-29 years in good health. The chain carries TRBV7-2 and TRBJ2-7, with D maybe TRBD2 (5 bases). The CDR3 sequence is CASSLIEGAEQYF. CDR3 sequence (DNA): TGTGCCAGCAGCTTGATCGAGGGTGCCGAGCAGTACTTC.